This is a list of T cell receptor beta chains from one sample in a study of blood T cell repertoires in COVID-19. Sequenced by immunoSEQ multiplex PCR; TCRdb stores in-frame clones only, minus some. This sample has 100,000 or so clones, with around four fifths found just once. Sequencing was performed on peripheral blood. These receptors came from a middle-aged man with active or convalescent COVID-19. Both conserved end residues are part of each CDR3. A D gene is named only where the DNA matches it firmly. The size of a clone is reported for some rows only, either as once, few or many, or as a class for expanded clones.

J gene,clone size,V gene,D gene,CDR3 DNA,CDR3 protein
TRBJ2-1,.,TRBV25-1,TRBD2,TGTGCCAGCAGTGACCCTCTAGCGGAGGCCTACAATGAGCAGTTCTTC,CASSDPLAEAYNEQFF
TRBJ1-5,.,TRBV18,TRBD1,TGTGCCAGCTCATTACAGGGGTCGGGTCAGCCCCAGCATTTT,CASSLQGSGQPQHF
TRBJ2-1,.,TRBV2,.,TGTGCCAACCGCGCCCATACTACCTCCTACAATGAGCAGTTCTTC,CANRAHTTSYNEQFF
TRBJ2-5,.,TRBV4-1,.,TGCGCCAGCAGCCAAGGCAGGGGCGAGACCCAGTACTTC,CASSQGRGETQYF
TRBJ2-7,once,TRBV9,.,TGTGCCAGCAGCGTAGGGCTAGCGTCCTACGAGCAGTACTTC,CASSVGLASYEQYF
TRBJ1-2,.,TRBV19,TRBD1,TGTGCCAGTAGTAGGACAGGGCTTGGCTACACCTTC,CASSRTGLGYTF
TRBJ2-1,.,TRBV18,TRBD2,TGTGCCAGCTCACCACCTAGCGGGAGAGCTCTCAATGAGCAGTTCTTC,CASSPPSGRALNEQFF
TRBJ1-3,.,TRBV2,.,TGTGCGAGCCAGGGGAGGGGAAGTGGAAACACCATATATTTT,CASQGRGSGNTIYF
TRBJ1-1,.,TRBV29-1,.,TGCAGCGTTGGACACCCCAACACTGAAGCTTTCTTT,CSVGHPNTEAFF
TRBJ1-2,.,TRBV28,.,TGTGCCAGCAGCACAGCCTTCGGCGGCTACACCTTC,CASSTAFGGYTF
TRBJ2-4,.,TRBV7-2,TRBD2,TGTGCCAGCAGGCGTGGGACTAGCGGAGACATTCAGTACTTC,CASRRGTSGDIQYF
TRBJ2-2,few,TRBV6-1,.,TGTGCCAGCAGTGAACAGGGCGTGCCCGGGGAGCTGTTTTTT,CASSEQGVPGELFF
TRBJ1-5,.,TRBV6-5,.,TGTGCCAGCTTTGAGGATAGCAATCAGCCCCAGCATTTT,CASFEDSNQPQHF
TRBJ2-3,.,TRBV11-3,.,TGTGCCAGCAGCTTAGGCCATGGGGGGACAGATACGCAGTATTTT,CASSLGHGGTDTQYF
TRBJ1-2,.,TRBV19,TRBD1,TGTGCCAGTGGGGGGGCCGGACAGGGTAACTATGGCTACACCTTC,CASGGAGQGNYGYTF
TRBJ1-2,.,TRBV9,.,TGTGCCAGCAGCGAGTTCGGGGGTGGGGATAATGGCTACACCTTC,CASSEFGGGDNGYTF
TRBJ1-4,once,TRBV2,TRBD1,TGTGCCAGCAGTGTAGGACAGGGGGGAAAACTGTTTTTT,CASSVGQGGKLFF
TRBJ2-3,.,TRBV2,.,TGTGCCAGCAGTGACCAGGGGACCTACACAGATACGCAGTATTTT,CASSDQGTYTDTQYF
TRBJ2-7,.,TRBV12-5,.,TGTGCTAGTGGTTTGCCCTCGACAGGCATGACCTACGAGCAGTACTTC,CASGLPSTGMTYEQYF
TRBJ2-7,.,TRBV4-1,.,TGCGCCAGCAGCCAAGATCGGGGAAAGTGGGACGAGCAGTACTTC,CASSQDRGKWDEQYF
TRBJ2-7,.,TRBV24-1,.,TGTGCCACCAGTGAACCGACAGGCTACGAGCAGTACTTC,CATSEPTGYEQYF
TRBJ2-5,.,TRBV4-1,.,TGCGCCAGCAGTCGAGGCTGGGCAGGGGCCGAAGAGACCCAGTACTTC,CASSRGWAGAEETQYF
TRBJ2-7,.,TRBV28,TRBD1,TGTGCCAGCAGCCTTGGGGACAGGGAGAACAACGAGCAGTACTTC,CASSLGDRENNEQYF
TRBJ1-1,many,TRBV30,.,TGTGCCTGGAGTGTGGAGGGTATGGGAGCTTTCTTT,CAWSVEGMGAFF
TRBJ1-3,.,TRBV3-1/TRBV3-2,TRBD1,TGTGCCAGCAGCCAGACAGGGGGAGGAAACACCATATATTTT,CASSQTGGGNTIYF
TRBJ1-5,few,TRBV4-2,.,TGTGCCAGCAGCCACTCGACGGGGGCCCAGCATTTT,CASSHSTGAQHF
TRBJ2-5,.,TRBV5-6,TRBD2,TGTGCCAGCAGCACCCCGGGGGGTGGGGAGACCCAGTACTTC,CASSTPGGGETQYF
TRBJ2-3,.,TRBV10-3,TRBD1,TGTGCCATCAGTGCGGGACAGGGGTTGATAGATACGCAGTATTTT,CAISAGQGLIDTQYF
TRBJ1-1,once,TRBV30,.,TGTGCCTGGGGGGCGGGTTTGTGGGCGAACACTGAAGCTTTCTTT,CAWGAGLWANTEAFF
TRBJ2-3,.,TRBV14,TRBD1,TGTGCCAGCAGCCCCAGTCCAGGGGGATTCCACACAGATACGCAGTATTTT,CASSPSPGGFHTDTQYF
TRBJ1-4,.,TRBV18,.,TGTGCCAGCTCACCTTCAGCCTCCAGGGGTGAAAAACTGTTTTTT,CASSPSASRGEKLFF